Here is one T cell receptor beta chain with its context. Its antigen remains unidentified. These data originate in a study of cytomegalovirus exposure and HLA in healthy donors. General study points: HLA alleles showed associations with 15,000 to 20,000 TCR beta sequences in a later analysis, at a 0.05 false discovery rate. TCR beta V- and J-gene trimming was later associated with a missense DCLRE1C variant.

The PCR was carried out with 60 Vbeta primers and 13 Jbeta primers. The assay was immunoSEQ multiplex PCR, and TCRdb's table has in-frame clones only and misses some. This listing includes 100,000 to 150,000 clones. The CDR3 has 12 residues. Deletions cut 5 bases from V and 0 bases from J, with 7 bases between. Germline V CDR1 and CDR2: SQVTM, ANQGSEA. The specimen was PBMCs. This clonotype originated in a man between 18 and 29 years old in good health and CMV-seronegative. This sequence joins TRBV29-1 and TRBJ1-1; tentative D call: TRBD1 (5 bases). The CDR3 is CSVKGLNTEAFF. The CDR3 nucleotides read TGCAGCGTTAAGGGGTTGAACACTGAAGCTTTCTTT.